The 18 T cell receptor beta chains listed next were all sequenced from one sample in a study of shared clonotypes between healthy human individuals. This table comes from immunoSEQ multiplex PCR, and its TCRdb copy is limited to in-frame clones, with some not included. The sample lists 450,000 to 550,000 clones, 60% to 85% seen once, with over 10% in the top ten. The sample consisted of PBMCs. These receptors came from a woman aged 40 to 49 in good health. Some clones in this sample may be carry-over from other donors' samples.

V usage is TRBV2 and J usage is TRBJ2-2; maybe TRBD1 (6 bases). The CDR3 is 14 amino acids. Trimming removed 5 bases from V and 1 base from J, with 8 bases in between. The germline V gene encodes CDR1 SNHLY and CDR2 FYNNEI. The chain's CDR3 is CASSRGMNTGELFF. The CDR3 region has the DNA TGTGCCAGCAGTAGGGGGATGAACACCGGGGAGCTGTTTTTT. The variable domain in full, with the rest retrieved from reference TRBV2 and TRBJ2-2, is EPEVTQTPSHQVTQMGQEVILRCVPISNHLYFYWYRQILGQKVEFLVSFYNNEISEKSEIFDDQFSVERPDGSNFTLKIRSTKLEDSAMYFCASSRGMNTGELFFGEGSRLTVL.

V usage is TRBV5-5 and J usage is TRBJ2-1; no clear D gene. With 0 bases removed from V and 7 bases from J, the gap between germline ends came to 8 bases. The CDR3 has 13 residues. The germline V gene encodes CDR1 SGHKS and CDR2 YYEKEE (reference sequence). The CDR3 region is CASSLGTINEQFF. The CDR3 DNA follows: TGTGCCAGCAGCTTGGGGACGATTAATGAGCAGTTCTTC.

This clone was detected once. The chain carries TRBV5-6 and TRBJ2-4, with 7 bases fitting TRBD1. V trimming: 3 bases; J trimming: 4 bases; junction bases outside the gene matches: 4. Germline V lookup: CDR1 SGHDT, CDR2 YYEEEE. The CDR3 spans 14 residues. CDR3 bases: TGTGCCAGCAGCTGGGGGACAGAGAAAAACATTCAGTACTTC. Protein: CASSWGTEKNIQYF. Based on the CDR3 plus reference TRBV5-6 and TRBJ2-4, the full variable domain is DAGVTQSPTHLIKTRGQQVTLRCSPKSGHDTVSWYQQALGQGPQFIFQYYEEEERQRGNFPDRFSGHQFPNYSSELNVNALLLGDSALYLCASSWGTEKNIQYFGAGTRLSVL.

V gene TRBV11-2 combines with J gene TRBJ1-2; the D gene is possibly TRBD1 (5 bases). Trimming left V 4 bases short and J 4 bases short, with 13 bases between. CDR1 is SGHAT, CDR2 FQNNGV, per germline. The CDR3 contains 14 residues. The CDR3 protein is CASSSTVGSYGYTF. The DNA for the CDR3 is TGTGCCAGCAGCTCGACAGTGGGGAGCTATGGCTACACCTTC.

The V and J genes are TRBV5-1 and TRBJ2-6; D unresolved. V was clipped by 3 bases and J by 2 bases, with 15 bases between them. The CDR3 extends over 17 amino acids. The germline CDR1 and CDR2 sequences are SGHRS and YFSETQ. The CDR3 loop is CASSYRAGPTGANVLTF. The CDR3 DNA sequence: TGCGCCAGCAGCTACCGGGCCGGGCCCACTGGGGCCAACGTCCTGACTTTC. Full variable domain (rest looked up from reference TRBV5-1 and TRBJ2-6): KAGVTQTPRYLIKTRGQQVTLSCSPISGHRSVSWYQQTPGQGLQFLFEYFSETQRNKGNFPGRFSGRQFSNSRSEMNVSTLELGDSALYLCASSYRAGPTGANVLTFGAGSRLTVL.

The chain couples TRBV20-1 to TRBJ2-3; maybe TRBD2 (6 bases). V was shortened by 7 bases and J by 4 bases, with 9 bases between the two germline ends. From germline, CDR1 is DFQATT and CDR2 SNEGSKA (reference sequence). This CDR3 is built from 11 residues. The CDR3 nucleotides read TGCAGTGAGAAGCGGGCAGATACGCAGTATTTT. This translates into CSEKRADTQYF.

V is TRBV4-2 and J is TRBJ2-2; D is unclear. Germline V lookup: CDR1 LGHNA, CDR2 YNFKEQ. The CDR3 loop spans 16 amino acids. Trimming took 0 bases from V and 1 from J, leaving 9 bases between them. The chain's CDR3 is CASSQDVGRNTGELFF. CDR3 nucleotide sequence: TGTGCCAGCAGCCAAGACGTCGGCAGGAACACCGGGGAGCTGTTTTTT.

The chain links TRBV9 to TRBJ2-5; D may be TRBD2 (6 bases). V gave up 0 bases and J gave up 4 bases, with 13 bases separating them. This CDR3 is 15 amino acids long. The germline CDR1 and CDR2 sequences are SGDLS and YYNGEE. The CDR3 spells CASSVDVGGGETQYF. The CDR3 coding sequence is TGTGCCAGCAGCGTAGATGTGGGGGGTGGAGAGACCCAGTACTTC.

A word on this clone: A read error may produce the germline difference seen at one junction end. The genes are TRBV11-2 and TRBJ2-3; 8 bases map to TRBD1. Germline CDR1 SGHAT, CDR2 FQNNGV. This CDR3 spans 14 amino acids. CDR3 in DNA: TGTGCCAGCAGCCTAGACAGGGGCGCAGATACGCAGTATTTT. This encodes CASSLDRGADTQYF.

The rearrangement joins TRBV4-3 to TRBJ2-3; possibly TRBD2 for D (5 bases). Germline lookup yields CDR1 LGHNA and CDR2 YSLEER. There are 15 residues in the CDR3. With 0 bases removed from V and 0 bases from J, the gap between germline ends came to 7 bases. As DNA, the CDR3 is TGCGCCAGCAGCCAAGAGAGGACTAGCACAGATACGCAGTATTTT. Translated: CASSQERTSTDTQYF.

This chain joins TRBV4-1 and TRBJ2-1, with D possibly being TRBD1 (7 bases). V lost 1 base to trimming and J lost 9 bases, with 22 bases between them. Per germline, CDR1 MGHRA and CDR2 YSYEKL. This CDR3 region has 17 residues. The CDR3 bases are TGCGCCAGCAGCCAAGGGGCCCGACAGGGAGGAATATCTGAGCAGTTCTTC. Its translation: CASSQGARQGGISEQFF.

J is TRBJ1-4 and V is TRBV7-9, with 8 nucleotides matching TRBD1. The CDR3 has 12 residues. The V gene's germline CDR1 is SEHNR and CDR2 FQNEAQ (reference sequence). J gave up 11 bases and V 6 bases, and 5 bases lay outside the gene matches. The CDR3 sequence is CASSRQGSKLFF. CDR3 in DNA: TGTGCCAGCAGTCGACAGGGGAGTAAACTGTTTTTT.

This clone is termed medium-sized. Other DNA sequences in the sample encode the same CDR3. The chain links TRBV30 to TRBJ2-1, with D possibly TRBD2 on 6 matching bases. The V gene lost 2 bases and the J gene lost 9 bases, with 14 bases spanning the gap. The CDR3 length is 13 residues. The V gene's germline CDR1 is GTSNPN and CDR2 SVGIG (reference sequence). The chain's CDR3 is CAWSTWSGLEQFF. The CDR3 DNA reads TGTGCCTGGAGTACTTGGAGCGGGCTTGAGCAGTTCTTC.

The V and J genes are TRBV28 and TRBJ2-5, with D hard to call. The CDR3 length is 14 residues. CDR1 and CDR2 from the germline V gene are MDHEN and SYDVKM. V dropped 2 bases and J dropped 5 bases, with 12 bases sitting between them. DNA for the CDR3: TGTGCCAGCAGTTTAGCGGATATAACGGAGACCCAGTACTTC. Its translation: CASSLADITETQYF.

V is TRBV6-6 and J is TRBJ2-7, with TRBD1 matching 10 bases. Germline lookup yields CDR1 MNHNY and CDR2 SVGAGI (reference sequence). This CDR3 spans 15 amino acids. The V and J ends lost 2 bases and 3 bases, in that order; junction bases with no gene match: 4. The DNA for the CDR3 is TGTGCCAGCAGTTACCCGGGACAGGGGAACTACGAGCAGTACTTC. This codes for CASSYPGQGNYEQYF.

The chain joins TRBV7-9 to TRBJ1-1; maybe TRBD1 (5 bases). CDR1 SEHNR and CDR2 FQNEAQ come from the germline V gene (reference sequence). The CDR3 is 18 amino acids. V lost 1 base to trimming and J lost 0 bases, with 18 bases between them. Here the CDR3 DNA reads TGTGCCAGCAGCTTAGTTTCCGACAGAAGATCGATGAACACTGAAGCTTTCTTT. It codes for CASSLVSDRRSMNTEAFF.

This clone was seen at least ten times. V and J are TRBV27 and TRBJ2-3; D gene unclear. V lost 1 base and J 0 bases, leaving 8 bases between the germline ends. CDR1 and CDR2 from the germline V gene are MNHEY and SMNVEV (reference sequence). The CDR3 extends over 15 amino acids. Written as DNA, the CDR3 is TGTGCCAGCAGTTTATGGGAAACTAGCACAGATACGCAGTATTTT. Its translation is CASSLWETSTDTQYF.

The V call is TRBV5-5, the J call TRBJ2-7, with a possible D match to TRBD1 (6 bases). Germline CDR1 SGHKS, CDR2 YYEKEE (reference sequence). V dropped 0 bases and J dropped 2 bases, with 15 bases sitting between them. The CDR3 contains 16 residues. The CDR3 loop reads CASSLDGTTTAYEQYF. CDR3 nucleotide sequence: TGTGCCAGCAGCTTGGATGGGACAACCACAGCCTACGAGCAGTACTTC.